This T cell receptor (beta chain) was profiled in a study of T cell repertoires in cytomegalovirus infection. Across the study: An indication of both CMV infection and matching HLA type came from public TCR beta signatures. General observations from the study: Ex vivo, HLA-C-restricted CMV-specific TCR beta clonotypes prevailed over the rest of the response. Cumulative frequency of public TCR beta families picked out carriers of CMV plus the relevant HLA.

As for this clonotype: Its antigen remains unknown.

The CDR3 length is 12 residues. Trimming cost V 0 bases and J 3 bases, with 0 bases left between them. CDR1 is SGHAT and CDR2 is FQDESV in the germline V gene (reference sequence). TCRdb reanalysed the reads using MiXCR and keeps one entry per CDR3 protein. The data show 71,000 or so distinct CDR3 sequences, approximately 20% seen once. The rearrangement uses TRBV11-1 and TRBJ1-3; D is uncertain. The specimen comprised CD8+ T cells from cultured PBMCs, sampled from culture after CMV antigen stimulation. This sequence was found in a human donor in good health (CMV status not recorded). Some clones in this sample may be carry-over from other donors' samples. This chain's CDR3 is CASSLAGNTIYF. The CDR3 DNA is TGTGCCAGCAGCTTAGCTGGAAACACCATATATTTT. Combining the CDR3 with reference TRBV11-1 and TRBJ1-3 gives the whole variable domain EAEVAQSPRYKITEKSQAVAFWCDPISGHATLYWYRQILGQGPELLVQFQDESVVDDSQLPKDRFSAERLKGVDSTLKIQPAELGDSAMYLCASSLAGNTIYFGEGSWLTVV.